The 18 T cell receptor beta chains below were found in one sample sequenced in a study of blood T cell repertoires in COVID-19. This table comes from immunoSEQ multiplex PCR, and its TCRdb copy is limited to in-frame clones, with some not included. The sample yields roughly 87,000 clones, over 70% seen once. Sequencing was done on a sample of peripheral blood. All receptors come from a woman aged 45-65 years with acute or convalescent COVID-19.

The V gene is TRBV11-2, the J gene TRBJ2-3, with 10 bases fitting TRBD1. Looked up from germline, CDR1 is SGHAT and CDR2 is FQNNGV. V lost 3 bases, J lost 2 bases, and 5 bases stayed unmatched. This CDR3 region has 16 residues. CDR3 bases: TGTGCCAGCAGCTTTTGGGGACAGGGGAACACAGATACGCAGTATTTT. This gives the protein CASSFWGQGNTDTQYF.

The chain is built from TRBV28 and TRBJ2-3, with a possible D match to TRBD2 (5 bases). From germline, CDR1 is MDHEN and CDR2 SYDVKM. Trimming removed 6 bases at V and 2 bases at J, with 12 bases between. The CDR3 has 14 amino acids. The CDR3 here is CASSLGLITDTQYF. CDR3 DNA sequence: TGTGCCAGCAGCCTCGGACTTATCACAGATACGCAGTATTTT.

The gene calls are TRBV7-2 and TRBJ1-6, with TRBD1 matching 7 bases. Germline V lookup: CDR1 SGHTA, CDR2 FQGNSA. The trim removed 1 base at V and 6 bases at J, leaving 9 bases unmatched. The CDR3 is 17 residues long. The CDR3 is CASSLGQGSPSNSPLHF. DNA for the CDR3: TGTGCCAGCAGCTTAGGACAGGGAAGCCCCTCTAATTCACCCCTCCACTTT.

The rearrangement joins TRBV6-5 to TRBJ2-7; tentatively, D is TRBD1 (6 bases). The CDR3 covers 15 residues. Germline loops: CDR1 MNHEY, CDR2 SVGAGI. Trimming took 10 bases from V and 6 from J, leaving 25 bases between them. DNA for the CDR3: TGTGCCACCTACTTTGGGGGCGCAGGAACGGGCGAGCAGTACTTC. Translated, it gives CATYFGGAGTGEQYF.

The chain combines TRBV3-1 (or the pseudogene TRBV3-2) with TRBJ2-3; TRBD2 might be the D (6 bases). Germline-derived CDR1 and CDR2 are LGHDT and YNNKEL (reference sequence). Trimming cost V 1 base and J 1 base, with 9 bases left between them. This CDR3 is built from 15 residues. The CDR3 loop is CASSQGIAGTDTQYF. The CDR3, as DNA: TGTGCCAGCAGCCAAGGAATAGCGGGCACAGATACGCAGTATTTT.

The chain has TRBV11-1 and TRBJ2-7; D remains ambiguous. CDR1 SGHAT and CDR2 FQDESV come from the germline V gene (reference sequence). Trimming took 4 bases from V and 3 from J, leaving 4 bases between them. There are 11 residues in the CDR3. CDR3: CASSSRYEQYF. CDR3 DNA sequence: TGTGCCAGCAGCTCCCGCTACGAGCAGTACTTC. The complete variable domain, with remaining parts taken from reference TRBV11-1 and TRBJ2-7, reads EAEVAQSPRYKITEKSQAVAFWCDPISGHATLYWYRQILGQGPELLVQFQDESVVDDSQLPKDRFSAERLKGVDSTLKIQPAELGDSAMYLCASSSRYEQYFGPGTRLTVT.

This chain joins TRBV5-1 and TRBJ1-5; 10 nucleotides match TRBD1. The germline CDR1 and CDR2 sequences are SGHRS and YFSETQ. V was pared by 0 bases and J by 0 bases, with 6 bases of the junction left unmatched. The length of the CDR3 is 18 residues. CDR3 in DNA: TGCGCCAGCAGCTTGGGGACAGGGGGTCCTTATAGCAATCAGCCCCAGCATTTT. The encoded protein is CASSLGTGGPYSNQPQHF.

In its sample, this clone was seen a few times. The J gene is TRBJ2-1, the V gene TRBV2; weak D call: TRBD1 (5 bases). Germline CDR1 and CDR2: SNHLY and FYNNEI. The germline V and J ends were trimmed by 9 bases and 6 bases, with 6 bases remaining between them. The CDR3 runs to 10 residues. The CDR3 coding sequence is TGTGCCAGTAGGGGCAATGAGCAGTTCTTC. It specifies CASRGNEQFF.

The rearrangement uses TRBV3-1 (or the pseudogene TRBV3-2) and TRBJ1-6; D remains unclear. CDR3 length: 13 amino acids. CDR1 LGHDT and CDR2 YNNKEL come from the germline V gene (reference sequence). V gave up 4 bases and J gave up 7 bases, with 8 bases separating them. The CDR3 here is CASSPSRNSPLHF. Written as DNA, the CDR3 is TGTGCCAGCAGCCCTTCTAGAAATTCACCCCTCCACTTT.

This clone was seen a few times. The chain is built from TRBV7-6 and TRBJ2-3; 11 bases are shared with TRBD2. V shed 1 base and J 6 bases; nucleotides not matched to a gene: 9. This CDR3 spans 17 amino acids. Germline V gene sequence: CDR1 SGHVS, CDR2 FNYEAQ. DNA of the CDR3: TGTGCCAGCAGCTTAGGAACTAGCGGGGGTTCTTATGATACGCAGTATTTT. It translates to CASSLGTSGGSYDTQYF.

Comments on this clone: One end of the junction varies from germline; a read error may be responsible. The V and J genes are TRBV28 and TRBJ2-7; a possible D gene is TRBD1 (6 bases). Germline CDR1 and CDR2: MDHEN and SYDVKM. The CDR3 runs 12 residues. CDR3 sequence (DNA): TGTGCCTGCAGGGGCTCCTCCTACGAGCAGTACTTC. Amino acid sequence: CACRGSSYEQYF.

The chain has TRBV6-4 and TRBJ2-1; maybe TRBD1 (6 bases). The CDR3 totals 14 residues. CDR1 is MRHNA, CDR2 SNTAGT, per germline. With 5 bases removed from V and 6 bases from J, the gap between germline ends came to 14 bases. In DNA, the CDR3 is TGTGCCAGCAGTCCAGGGGAAAATAGCAATGAGCAGTTCTTC. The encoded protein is CASSPGENSNEQFF.

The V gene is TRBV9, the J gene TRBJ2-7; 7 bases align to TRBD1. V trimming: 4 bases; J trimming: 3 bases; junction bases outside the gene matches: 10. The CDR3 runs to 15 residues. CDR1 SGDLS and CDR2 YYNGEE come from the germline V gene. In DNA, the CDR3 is TGTGCCAGCAGCCCCGACGGACAGGCCTACTACGAGCAGTACTTC. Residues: CASSPDGQAYYEQYF.

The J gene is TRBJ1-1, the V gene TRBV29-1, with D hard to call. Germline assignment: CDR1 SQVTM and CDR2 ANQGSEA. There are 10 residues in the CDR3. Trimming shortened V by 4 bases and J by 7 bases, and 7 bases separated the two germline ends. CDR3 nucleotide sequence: TGCAGCGTTGTACTCGTTGAAGCTTTCTTT. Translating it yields CSVVLVEAFF.

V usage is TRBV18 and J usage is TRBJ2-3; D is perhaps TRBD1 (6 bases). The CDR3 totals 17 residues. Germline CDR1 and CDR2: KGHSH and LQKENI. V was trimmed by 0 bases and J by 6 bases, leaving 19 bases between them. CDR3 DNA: TGTGCCAGCTCACCACCCTCACAGGGTTTGAGTACGGATACGCAGTATTTT. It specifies CASSPPSQGLSTDTQYF.

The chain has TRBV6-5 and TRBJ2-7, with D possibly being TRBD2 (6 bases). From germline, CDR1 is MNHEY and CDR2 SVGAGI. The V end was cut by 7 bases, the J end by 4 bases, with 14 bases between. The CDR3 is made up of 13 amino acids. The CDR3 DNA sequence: TGTGCCAGCACCGAAAAGGGAGGTTACGAGCAGTACTTC. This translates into CASTEKGGYEQYF.

This CDR3 is CASSSPAGGSGNTIYF. The CDR3 coding sequence is TGTGCCAGCAGCTCTCCGGCAGGGGGCAGTGGAAACACCATATATTTT. This chain links TRBV7-9 with TRBJ1-3; 8 bases are a match to TRBD1. Trimming removed 4 bases from V and 3 bases from J; junction bases left unmatched: 8. Per germline, CDR1 SEHNR and CDR2 FQNEAQ (reference sequence). The CDR3 totals 16 residues.

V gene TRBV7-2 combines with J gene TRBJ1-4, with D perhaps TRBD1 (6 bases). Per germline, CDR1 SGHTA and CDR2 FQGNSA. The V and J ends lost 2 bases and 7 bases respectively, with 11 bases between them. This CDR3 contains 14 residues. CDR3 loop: CASSLRQGSEKLFF. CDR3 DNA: TGTGCCAGCAGCTTAAGGCAGGGGAGTGAAAAACTGTTTTTT.